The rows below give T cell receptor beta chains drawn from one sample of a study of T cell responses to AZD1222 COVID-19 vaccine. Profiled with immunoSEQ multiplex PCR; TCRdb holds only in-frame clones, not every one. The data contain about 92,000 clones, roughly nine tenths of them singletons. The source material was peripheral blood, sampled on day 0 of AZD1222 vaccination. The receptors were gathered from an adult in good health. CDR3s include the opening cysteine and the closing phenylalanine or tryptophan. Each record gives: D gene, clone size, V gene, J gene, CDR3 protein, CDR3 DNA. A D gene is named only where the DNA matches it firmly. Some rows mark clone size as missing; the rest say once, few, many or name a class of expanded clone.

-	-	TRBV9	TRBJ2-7	CASSETGASSYEQYF	TGTGCCAGCAGCGAGACAGGAGCGTCCTCCTACGAGCAGTACTTC
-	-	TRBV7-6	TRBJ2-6	CASSATGSHSGANVLTF	TGTGCCAGCAGCGCTACCGGGAGCCACTCTGGGGCCAACGTCCTGACTTTC
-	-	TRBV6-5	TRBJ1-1	CASTQAYTEAFF	TGTGCCAGCACCCAAGCGTACACTGAAGCTTTCTTT
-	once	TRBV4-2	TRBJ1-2	CASSQVADYGYTF	TGTGCCAGCAGCCAAGTGGCTGACTATGGCTACACCTTC
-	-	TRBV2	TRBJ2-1	CASSWDGGGHEQFF	TGTGCCAGCAGTTGGGACGGCGGTGGCCATGAGCAGTTCTTC
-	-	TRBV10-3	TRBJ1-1	CAIKRGSPEAFF	TGTGCCATCAAAAGGGGATCCCCTGAAGCTTTCTTT
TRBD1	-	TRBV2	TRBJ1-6	CASTGAVAYNSPLHF	TGTGCCAGTACAGGGGCCGTAGCCTATAATTCACCCCTCCACTTT
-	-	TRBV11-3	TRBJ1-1	CASSLEGNTEAFF	TGTGCCAGCAGCTTAGAAGGGAACACTGAAGCTTTCTTT
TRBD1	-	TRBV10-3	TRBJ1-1	CAISAPGTGLAFF	TGTGCCATCAGTGCCCCCGGGACAGGGCTAGCTTTCTTT
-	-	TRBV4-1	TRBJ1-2	CASSQDLGTDRYGYTF	TGCGCCAGCAGCCAAGATTTAGGGACCGACCGCTATGGCTACACCTTC
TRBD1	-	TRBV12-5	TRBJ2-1	CASGPGTGTYNEQFF	TGTGCTAGTGGGCCCGGGACAGGGACCTACAATGAGCAGTTCTTC
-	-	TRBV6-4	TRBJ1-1	CASPPAEAFF	TGTGCCAGCCCCCCTGCTGAAGCTTTCTTT
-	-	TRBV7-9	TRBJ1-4	CASRKGGLRQVGEKLFF	TGTGCCAGTCGAAAAGGCGGCCTTAGGCAGGTGGGAGAAAAACTGTTTTTT
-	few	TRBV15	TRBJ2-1	CATSRGTVSYNEQFF	TGTGCCACCAGCAGAGGGACGGTCTCCTACAATGAGCAGTTCTTC
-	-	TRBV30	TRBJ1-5	CAWSTLSRGFQPQHF	TGTGCCTGGAGTACCCTGTCCAGGGGTTTTCAGCCCCAGCATTTT
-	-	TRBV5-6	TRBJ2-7	CASSFVPALSYEQYF	TGTGCCAGCAGCTTTGTTCCGGCCCTCTCCTACGAGCAGTACTTC
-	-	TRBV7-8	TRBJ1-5	CASSLRQGRTYQPQHF	TGTGCCAGCAGCTTGCGGCAGGGACGAACGTATCAGCCCCAGCATTTT
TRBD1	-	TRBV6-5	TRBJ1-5	CAGGQGGEQPQHF	TGTGCCGGGGGACAGGGCGGAGAGCAGCCCCAGCATTTT
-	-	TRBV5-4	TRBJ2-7	CASSLTGRYEQYF	TGTGCCAGCAGCTTGACAGGGCGCTACGAGCAGTACTTC
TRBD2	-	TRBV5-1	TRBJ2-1	CASSLGGGTYNEQFF	TGCGCCAGCAGCTTGGGCGGGGGGACCTACAATGAGCAGTTCTTC
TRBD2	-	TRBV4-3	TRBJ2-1	CASSLYRAGGYNEQFF	TGCGCCAGCAGCCTTTATCGGGCGGGGGGGTACAATGAGCAGTTCTTC